The clone carrying this T cell receptor (beta chain) has only a few counts. Its matching antigen is unknown. TCRdb re-derived calls from the reads in MiXCR, one entry per CDR3 protein. The sample has under 200,000 distinct CDR3 sequences; 9.5% are singletons. The data were obtained in a study of T cell repertoires in cytomegalovirus infection. Study as a whole: Evidence of both CMV infection and a matching HLA type came from public TCR beta signatures. Study results and limitations: There were HLA-C-restricted CMV-specific TCR beta clonotypes dominating the ex vivo response. Cumulative frequency (of public TCR beta family members) identified carriers of CMV plus the relevant HLA.

V lost 7 bases to trimming and J lost 6 bases, with 14 bases between them. Germline loops: CDR1 LNHDA, CDR2 SQIVND (reference sequence). This CDR3 comprises 13 residues. The sample was PBMCs. This chain connects TRBV19 to TRBJ2-3; the D is unclear. The clonotype was recovered from a human donor in good health (CMV status not recorded). Some clones in this sample may be carry-over from other donors' samples. The CDR3 here is CASMEQAGDTQYF. The CDR3 nucleotides are TGTGCCAGTATGGAGCAGGCCGGGGATACGCAGTATTTT.